Listed here are 19 T cell receptor beta chains from one sample, sequenced in a study of blood T cells in healthy people across ages. Combining a sample-barcoded 5' primer with a J-beta primer mix, a second PCR ran for 7 to 11 cycles. TCRdb itself ran the 5' RACE reads through MiXCR, one entry per CDR3 protein. The profile shows some 730,000 distinct CDR3 sequences, around a fifth of them singletons. Material for sequencing was blood. The receptors shown here come from a man in his 70s in good health.

This clonotype showed up many times. The chain combines TRBV12-3 or TRBV12-4 with TRBJ2-7; 7 bases align to TRBD1. V was clipped by 3 bases and J by 5 bases; unmatched bases: 4. There are 13 residues in the CDR3. CDR3 region: CASSLTTGNEQYF. The CDR3 coding sequence is TGTGCCAGCAGTTTGACGACAGGGAACGAGCAGTACTTC.

This clonotype has at least ten counts. The rearrangement links TRBV6-6 to TRBJ1-5; 12 bases match TRBD1. Per the germline V gene, CDR1 is MNHNY and CDR2 is SVGAGI (reference sequence). The CDR3 contains 17 residues. The ends lost 6 bases at V and 2 bases at J; junction bases unmatched: 8. The chain's CDR3 is CASSDAGQGARNQPQHF. CDR3 nucleotide sequence: TGTGCCAGCAGCGACGCGGGACAGGGGGCCCGCAATCAGCCCCAGCATTTT.

This clonotype was found a few times. The chain uses TRBV20-1 and TRBJ1-4; D unresolved. V shed 7 bases and J shed 4 bases, with 7 bases lying between them. Per the germline V gene, CDR1 is DFQATT and CDR2 is SNEGSKA (reference sequence). There are 11 residues in the CDR3. The CDR3 reads CSGGNNEKLFF. CDR3 bases: TGCAGTGGCGGTAATAATGAAAAACTGTTTTTT.

The chain couples TRBV30 to TRBJ1-5; 8 bases are a match to TRBD1. Germline values: CDR1 GTSNPN, CDR2 SVGIG (reference sequence). V was pared by 3 bases and J by 2 bases, with 0 bases of the junction left unmatched. The CDR3 spans 13 residues. CDR3 amino acids: CAWRTGGNQPQHF. The CDR3 DNA sequence: TGTGCCTGGAGGACAGGGGGCAATCAGCCCCAGCATTTT.

The chain links TRBV15 to TRBJ2-4; TRBD2 is a possible D gene (6 bases). The germline gives CDR1 LNHNV, CDR2 YYDKDF (reference sequence). Trimming pared 4 bases from V and 6 bases from J, leaving 16 bases between. This CDR3 has 15 amino acids. The CDR3 here is CATSMDPGGRNIQYF. The DNA for the CDR3 is TGTGCCACCAGCATGGACCCCGGGGGTAGAAACATTCAGTACTTC.

V gene TRBV28 combines with J gene TRBJ2-1; 7 bases line up with TRBD2. CDR1 and CDR2 (germline): MDHEN, SYDVKM. V lost 7 bases to trimming and J lost 2 bases; unmatched junction nucleotides: 8. This CDR3 comprises 15 residues. The CDR3 DNA reads as TGTGCCAGCAACCAACTAGCGACACCCTACAATGAGCAGTTCTTC. Translating gives CASNQLATPYNEQFF.

V usage is TRBV28 and J usage is TRBJ1-2; D unclear. Trimming removed 8 bases from V and 1 base from J, with 5 bases in between. Per the germline V gene, CDR1 is MDHEN and CDR2 is SYDVKM. The CDR3 has 11 amino acids. CDR3 protein: CASCSNYGYTF. As DNA, the CDR3 is TGTGCCAGCTGCAGTAACTATGGCTACACCTTC.

The chain employs TRBV7-2 and TRBJ2-7; D assignment may be TRBD1 or TRBD2 (5 bases each). This CDR3 is built from 11 residues. Between the trimmed V and J ends, which lost 5 bases and 6 bases, there was a span of 8 bases. CDR1 SGHTA and CDR2 FQGNSA come from the germline V gene. DNA for the CDR3: TGTGCCAGCAGCGCAGGGAGCGAGCAGTACTTC. It codes for CASSAGSEQYF.

J is TRBJ1-5 and V is TRBV6-6; D is ambiguous. Trimming cost V 7 bases and J 2 bases, with 18 bases left between them. The CDR3 sequence is 16 residues long. Per the germline V gene, CDR1 is MNHNY and CDR2 is SVGAGI (reference sequence). CDR3 DNA sequence: TGTGCCAGCACCTCTCGTCTGGGTAGGGGCAATCAGCCCCAGCATTTT. Encoded protein: CASTSRLGRGNQPQHF.

This clonotype was observed a handful of times. V and J are TRBV5-1 and TRBJ2-1; 11 bases are shared with TRBD1. The last part of the DNA fits TRBJ2-5 better; the J call may be wrong. CDR1 and CDR2 (germline): SGHRS, YFSETQ. The CDR3 contains 17 residues. The CDR3, as DNA: TGCGCCAGCAGCTTGCACGCGAGGACAGGGGGCTTGGAGACCCAGTACTTC. This sequence encodes CASSLHARTGGLETQYF.

Concerning this clonotype itself: A read error may account for a junction end that differs from germline. The CDR3 DNA reads TGTGCCAGCAGCCAAGATCTCCCAGGGGGTAATTCACCCCTTCACTTT. This gives the protein CASSQDLPGGNSPLHF. The J gene is TRBJ1-6, the V gene TRBV14, with 7 bases aligning to TRBD1. There are 16 residues in the CDR3. CDR1 and CDR2 (germline): SGHDN, FVKESK.

The chain recombines TRBV6-5 with TRBJ2-5; 13 positions agree with TRBD2. After removal of 6 bases from V and 7 bases from J, the junction contained 8 bases not matched to a gene. The length of the CDR3 is 15 residues. Germline CDR1 reads MNHEY; CDR2 reads SVGAGI. CDR3 sequence reads: CASRALAGGSRTQYF. The CDR3 DNA reads as TGTGCCAGCAGGGCACTAGCGGGAGGGTCCAGGACCCAGTACTTC.

This clonotype was found a few times. The gene calls are TRBV7-2 and TRBJ1-6, with 7 positions matching TRBD1. CDR3 length: 15 residues. V was pared by 4 bases and J by 4 bases, with 4 bases of the junction left unmatched. Per germline, CDR1 SGHTA and CDR2 FQGNSA. The CDR3, as DNA: TGTGCCAGCAGCTCAAGACAGGGTTATAATTCACCCCTCCACTTT. It translates to CASSSRQGYNSPLHF.

The rearrangement uses TRBV7-2 and TRBJ1-6; D gene unclear. The germline V gene encodes CDR1 SGHTA and CDR2 FQGNSA. The CDR3 totals 15 residues. V was pared by 5 bases and J by 6 bases, with 14 bases between. CDR3 sequence: CASSVFRVTNSPLHF. CDR3 DNA sequence: TGTGCCAGCAGCGTCTTCCGGGTTACTAATTCACCCCTCCACTTT.

V and J are TRBV27 and TRBJ1-4; D gene ambiguous. V dropped 2 bases and J dropped 8 bases, with 18 bases sitting between them. Germline V gene data show CDR1 as MNHEY and CDR2 as SMNVEV (reference sequence). The CDR3 loop spans 16 amino acids. The CDR3 region is CASSLRSTALREKLFF. In DNA form, the CDR3 reads TGTGCCAGCAGTTTAAGGTCGACGGCCCTTCGGGAAAAACTGTTTTTT.

This clonotype was seen only a few times. The chain combines TRBV29-1 with TRBJ2-1, with D possibly being TRBD2 (6 bases). Deletions cut 7 bases from V and 8 bases from J, with 12 bases between. This CDR3 region has 11 residues. CDR1 is SQVTM, CDR2 ANQGSEA, per germline. The DNA for the CDR3 is TGCAGCGGGGGGGTAGCCGATGAGCAGTTCTTC. Residues: CSGGVADEQFF.

This clonotype occurred a few times. The chain combines TRBV12-3 or TRBV12-4 with TRBJ2-2; D may match TRBD1 or TRBD2 (5 bases each). Trimming took 3 bases from V and 6 from J, leaving 14 bases between them. The CDR3 is 15 amino acids. The CDR3: CASSFEGVGPGELFF. The CDR3 bases are TGTGCCAGCAGTTTCGAGGGCGTGGGGCCCGGGGAGCTGTTTTTT.

This clonotype has only a few counts. The V and J genes are TRBV7-9 and TRBJ1-3; TRBD1 might be the D (6 bases). There are 15 residues in the CDR3. Germline V gene sequence: CDR1 SEHNR, CDR2 FQNEAQ (reference sequence). V lost 6 bases, J lost 0 bases, and 12 bases lay in between. CDR3 region: CASSPTGNSGNTIYF. CDR3 DNA: TGTGCCAGCAGTCCAACAGGGAACTCTGGAAACACCATATATTTT. The entire variable domain, with the rest obtained from reference TRBV7-9 and TRBJ1-3, is as follows: DTGVSQNPRHKITKRGQNVTFRCDPISEHNRLYWYRQTLGQGPEFLTYFQNEAQLEKSRLLSDRFSAERPKGSFSTLEIQRTEQGDSAMYLCASSPTGNSGNTIYFGEGSWLTVV.

This chain uses TRBV10-3 with TRBJ2-5, with D perhaps given as TRBD1 or TRBD2 (5 bases each). The CDR3 loop spans 15 amino acids. The V end was cut by 6 bases, the J end by 0 bases, with 14 bases between. The germline gives CDR1 ENHRY, CDR2 SYGVKD. CDR3 amino acids: CAISGTPSDQETQYF. The CDR3 region has the DNA TGTGCCATCAGCGGGACCCCAAGTGACCAAGAGACCCAGTACTTC.